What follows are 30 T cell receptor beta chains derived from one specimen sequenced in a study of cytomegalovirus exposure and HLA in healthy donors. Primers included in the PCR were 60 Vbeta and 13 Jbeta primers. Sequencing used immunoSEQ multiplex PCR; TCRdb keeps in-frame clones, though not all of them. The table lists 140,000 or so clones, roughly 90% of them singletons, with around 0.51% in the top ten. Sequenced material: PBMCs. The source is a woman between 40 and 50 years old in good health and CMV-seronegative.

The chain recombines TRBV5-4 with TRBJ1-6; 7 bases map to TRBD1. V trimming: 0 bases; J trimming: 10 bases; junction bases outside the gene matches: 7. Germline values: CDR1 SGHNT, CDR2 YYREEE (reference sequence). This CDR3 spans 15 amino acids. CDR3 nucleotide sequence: TGTGCCAGCAGCTTGGGGGGACAGATCAACTCACCCCTCCACTTT. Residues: CASSLGGQINSPLHF.

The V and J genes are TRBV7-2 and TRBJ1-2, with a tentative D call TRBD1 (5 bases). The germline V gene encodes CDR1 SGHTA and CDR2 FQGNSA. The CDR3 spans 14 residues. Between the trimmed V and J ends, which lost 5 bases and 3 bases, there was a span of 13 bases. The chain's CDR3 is CASSPRQNYYGYTF. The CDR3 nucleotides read TGTGCCAGCAGCCCAAGACAGAACTACTATGGCTACACCTTC. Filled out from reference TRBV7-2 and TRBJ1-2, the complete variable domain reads GAGVSQSPSNKVTEKGKDVELRCDPISGHTALYWYRQSLGQGLEFLIYFQGNSAPDKSGLPSDRFSAERTGGSVSTLTIQRTQQEDSAVYLCASSPRQNYYGYTFGSGTRLTVV.

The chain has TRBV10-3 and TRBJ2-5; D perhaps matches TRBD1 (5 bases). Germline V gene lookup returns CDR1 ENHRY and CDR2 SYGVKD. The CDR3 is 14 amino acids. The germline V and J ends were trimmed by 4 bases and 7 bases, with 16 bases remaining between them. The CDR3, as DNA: TGTGCCATCAGTGCCCAGGGCGGCAAGGGGACCCAGTACTTC. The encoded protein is CAISAQGGKGTQYF.

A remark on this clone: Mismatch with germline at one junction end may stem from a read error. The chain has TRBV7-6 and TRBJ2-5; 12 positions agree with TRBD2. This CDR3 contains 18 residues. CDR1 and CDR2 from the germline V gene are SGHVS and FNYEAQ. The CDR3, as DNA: TGTGCCAGCAGCTCCGTGGCTAGCGGGAGGGGGTACCAAGAGGCCCAGTACTTC. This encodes CASSSVASGRGYQEAQYF. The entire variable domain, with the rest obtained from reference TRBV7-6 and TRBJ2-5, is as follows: GAGVSQSPRYKVTKRGQDVALRCDPISGHVSLYWYRQALGQGPEFLTYFNYEAQQDKSGLPNDRFSAERPEGSISTLTIQRTEQRDSAMYRCASSSVASGRGYQEAQYFGPGTRLLVL.

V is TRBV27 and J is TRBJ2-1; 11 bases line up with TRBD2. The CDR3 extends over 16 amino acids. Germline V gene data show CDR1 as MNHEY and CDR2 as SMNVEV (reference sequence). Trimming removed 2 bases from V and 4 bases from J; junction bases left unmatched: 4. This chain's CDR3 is CASSLIAGGIYNEQFF. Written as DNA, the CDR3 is TGTGCCAGCAGTTTAATAGCGGGAGGGATTTACAATGAGCAGTTCTTC.

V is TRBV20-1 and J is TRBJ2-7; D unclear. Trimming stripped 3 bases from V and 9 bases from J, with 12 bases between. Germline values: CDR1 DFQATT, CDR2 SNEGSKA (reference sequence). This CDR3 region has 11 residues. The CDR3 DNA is TGCAGTGCTAGTTACGCCCCCGGGCAGTACTTC. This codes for CSASYAPGQYF.

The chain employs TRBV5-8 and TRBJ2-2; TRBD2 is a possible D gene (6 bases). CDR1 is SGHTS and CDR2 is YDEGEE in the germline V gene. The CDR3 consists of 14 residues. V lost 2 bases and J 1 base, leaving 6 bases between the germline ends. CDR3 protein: CASSFGGNTGELFF. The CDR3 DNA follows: TGTGCCAGCAGCTTCGGGGGGAACACCGGGGAGCTGTTTTTT.

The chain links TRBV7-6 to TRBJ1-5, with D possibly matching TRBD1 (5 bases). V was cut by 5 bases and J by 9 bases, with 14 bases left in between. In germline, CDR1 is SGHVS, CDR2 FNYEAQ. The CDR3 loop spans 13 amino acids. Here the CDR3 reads CASSPDPGGPQHF. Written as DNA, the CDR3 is TGTGCCAGCAGCCCAGATCCCGGGGGGCCCCAGCATTTT.

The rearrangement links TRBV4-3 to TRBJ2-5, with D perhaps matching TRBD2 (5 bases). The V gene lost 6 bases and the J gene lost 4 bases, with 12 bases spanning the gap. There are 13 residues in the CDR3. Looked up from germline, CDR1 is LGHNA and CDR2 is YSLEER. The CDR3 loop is CASRGQLAETQYF. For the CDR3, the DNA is TGCGCCAGCAGAGGGCAGCTAGCAGAGACCCAGTACTTC.

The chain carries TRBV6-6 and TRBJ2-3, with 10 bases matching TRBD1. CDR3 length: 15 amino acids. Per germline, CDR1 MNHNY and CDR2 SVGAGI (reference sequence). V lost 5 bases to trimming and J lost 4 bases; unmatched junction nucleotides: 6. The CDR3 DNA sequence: TGTGCCAGCAGTCCCGGGACAGGGGAAGCAGATACGCAGTATTTT. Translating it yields CASSPGTGEADTQYF.

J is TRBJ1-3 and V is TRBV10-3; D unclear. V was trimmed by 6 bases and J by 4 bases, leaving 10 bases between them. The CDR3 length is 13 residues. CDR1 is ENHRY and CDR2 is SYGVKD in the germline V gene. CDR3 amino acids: CAISPEAGNTIYF. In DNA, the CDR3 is TGTGCCATCAGCCCCGAGGCAGGAAACACCATATATTTT.

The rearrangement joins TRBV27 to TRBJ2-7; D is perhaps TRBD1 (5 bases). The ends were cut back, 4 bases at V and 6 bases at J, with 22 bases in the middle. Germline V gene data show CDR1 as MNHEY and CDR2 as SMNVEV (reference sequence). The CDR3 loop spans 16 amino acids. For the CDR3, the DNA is TGTGCCAGCAGTTCGCCTGCGGATTCCAGGGTCTCCGAGCAGTACTTC. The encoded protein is CASSSPADSRVSEQYF.

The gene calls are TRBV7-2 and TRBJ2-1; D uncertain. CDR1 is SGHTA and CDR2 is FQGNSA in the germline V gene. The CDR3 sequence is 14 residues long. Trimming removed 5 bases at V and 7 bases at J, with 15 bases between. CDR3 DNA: TGTGCCAGCAGCCCTCAGTGGCCCCGAAATGAGCAGTTCTTC. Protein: CASSPQWPRNEQFF.

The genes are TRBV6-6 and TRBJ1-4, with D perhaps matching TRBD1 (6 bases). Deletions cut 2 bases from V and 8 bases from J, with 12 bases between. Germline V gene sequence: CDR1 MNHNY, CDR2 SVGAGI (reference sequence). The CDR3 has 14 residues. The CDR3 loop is CASSYRQEEEKLFF. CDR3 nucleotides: TGTGCCAGCAGTTACAGACAGGAGGAGGAAAAACTGTTTTTT.

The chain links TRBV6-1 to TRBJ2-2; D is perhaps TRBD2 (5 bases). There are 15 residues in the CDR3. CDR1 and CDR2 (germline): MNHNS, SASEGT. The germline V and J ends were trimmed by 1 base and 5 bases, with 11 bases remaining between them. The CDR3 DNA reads TGTGCCAGCAGTGAAGGGCTAGCCCGGACCGGGGAGCTGTTTTTT. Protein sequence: CASSEGLARTGELFF.

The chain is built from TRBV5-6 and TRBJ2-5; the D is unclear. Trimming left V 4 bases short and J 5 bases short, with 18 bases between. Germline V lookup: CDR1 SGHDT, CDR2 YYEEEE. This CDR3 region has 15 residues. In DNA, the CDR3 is TGTGCCAGCAGCCCCTCCGGGTCGGCTCGGGAGACCCAGTACTTC. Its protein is CASSPSGSARETQYF.

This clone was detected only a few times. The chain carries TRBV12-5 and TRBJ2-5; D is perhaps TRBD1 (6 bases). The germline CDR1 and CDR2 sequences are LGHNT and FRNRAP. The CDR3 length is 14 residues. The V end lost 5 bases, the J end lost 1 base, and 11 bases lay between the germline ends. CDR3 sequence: CASGPGDTQETQYF. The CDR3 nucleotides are TGTGCTAGTGGTCCCGGGGACACCCAAGAGACCCAGTACTTC.

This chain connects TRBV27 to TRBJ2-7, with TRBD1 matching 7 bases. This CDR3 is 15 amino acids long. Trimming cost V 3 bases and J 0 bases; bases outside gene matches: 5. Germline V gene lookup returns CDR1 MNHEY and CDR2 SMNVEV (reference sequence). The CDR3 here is CASSFAGGSSYEQYF. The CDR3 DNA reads TGTGCCAGCAGTTTTGCAGGGGGAAGCTCCTACGAGCAGTACTTC.

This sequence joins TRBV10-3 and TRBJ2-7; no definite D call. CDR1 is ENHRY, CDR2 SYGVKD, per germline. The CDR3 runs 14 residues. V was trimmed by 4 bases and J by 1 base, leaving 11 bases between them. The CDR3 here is CAISASITSYEQYF. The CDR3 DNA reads TGTGCCATCAGTGCGTCCATTACTTCCTACGAGCAGTACTTC.

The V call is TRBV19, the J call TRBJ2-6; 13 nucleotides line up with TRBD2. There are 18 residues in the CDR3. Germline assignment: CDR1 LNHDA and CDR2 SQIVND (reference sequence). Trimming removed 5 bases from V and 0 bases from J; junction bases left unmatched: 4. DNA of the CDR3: TGTGCCAGTAGTGCCCGGACTAGCGGGAGCTCTGGGGCCAACGTCCTGACTTTC. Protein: CASSARTSGSSGANVLTF.

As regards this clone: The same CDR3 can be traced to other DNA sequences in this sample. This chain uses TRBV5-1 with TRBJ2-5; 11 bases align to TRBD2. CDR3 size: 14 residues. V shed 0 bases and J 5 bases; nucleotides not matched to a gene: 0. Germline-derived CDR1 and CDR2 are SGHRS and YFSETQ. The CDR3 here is CASSLASGRETQYF. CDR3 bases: TGCGCCAGCAGCTTGGCTAGCGGGAGGGAGACCCAGTACTTC. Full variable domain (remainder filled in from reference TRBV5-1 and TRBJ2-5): KAGVTQTPRYLIKTRGQQVTLSCSPISGHRSVSWYQQTPGQGLQFLFEYFSETQRNKGNFPGRFSGRQFSNSRSEMNVSTLELGDSALYLCASSLASGRETQYFGPGTRLLVL.

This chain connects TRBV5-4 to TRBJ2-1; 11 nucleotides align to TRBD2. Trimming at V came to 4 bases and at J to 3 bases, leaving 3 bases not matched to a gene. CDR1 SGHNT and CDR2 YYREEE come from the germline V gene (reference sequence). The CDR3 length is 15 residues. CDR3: CASSRTSGGYNEQFF. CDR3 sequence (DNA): TGTGCCAGCAGCCGAACTAGCGGGGGCTACAATGAGCAGTTCTTC.

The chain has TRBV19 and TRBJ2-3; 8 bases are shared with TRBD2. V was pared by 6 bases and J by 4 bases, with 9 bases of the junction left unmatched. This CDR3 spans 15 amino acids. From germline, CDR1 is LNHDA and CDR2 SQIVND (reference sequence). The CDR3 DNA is TGTGCCAGTAGCGGAGCGGGAGTTAGTTCAGATACGCAGTATTTT. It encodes CASSGAGVSSDTQYF.

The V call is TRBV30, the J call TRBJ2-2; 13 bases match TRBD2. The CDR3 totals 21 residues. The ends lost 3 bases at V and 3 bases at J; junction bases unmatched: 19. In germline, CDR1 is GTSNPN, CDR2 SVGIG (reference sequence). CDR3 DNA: TGTGCCTGGAGCAGATTTCGGAGTAGTACCGGACTAGCGGGAGACACCGGGGAGCTGTTTTTT. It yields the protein CAWSRFRSSTGLAGDTGELFF.

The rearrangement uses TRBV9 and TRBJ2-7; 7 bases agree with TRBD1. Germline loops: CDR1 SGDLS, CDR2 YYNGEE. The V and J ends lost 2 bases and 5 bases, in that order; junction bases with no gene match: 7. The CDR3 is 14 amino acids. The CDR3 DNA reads TGTGCCAGCAGCGTTGACGGACAGGCCAACGAGCAGTACTTC. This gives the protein CASSVDGQANEQYF.

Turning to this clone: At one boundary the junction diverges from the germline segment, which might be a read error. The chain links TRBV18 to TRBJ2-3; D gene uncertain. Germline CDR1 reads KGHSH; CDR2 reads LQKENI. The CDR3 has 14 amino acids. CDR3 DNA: TGTGCCAGCTCGCCACCGCTAAGCACAGATACGCAGTATTTT. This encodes CASSPPLSTDTQYF.

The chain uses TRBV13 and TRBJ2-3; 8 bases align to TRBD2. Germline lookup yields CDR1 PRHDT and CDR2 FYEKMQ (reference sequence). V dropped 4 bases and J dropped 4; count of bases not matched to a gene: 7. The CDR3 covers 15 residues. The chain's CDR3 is CASSYGLADSDTQYF. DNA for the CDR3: TGTGCCAGCAGCTACGGACTAGCAGACTCAGATACGCAGTATTTT.

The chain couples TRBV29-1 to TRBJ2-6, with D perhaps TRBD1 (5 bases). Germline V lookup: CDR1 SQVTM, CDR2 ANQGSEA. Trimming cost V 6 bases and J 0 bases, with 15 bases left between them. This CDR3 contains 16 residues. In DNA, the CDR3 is TGCAGCGTCCCGACAGCCGCCACCTCTGGGGCCAACGTCCTGACTTTC. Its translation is CSVPTAATSGANVLTF.

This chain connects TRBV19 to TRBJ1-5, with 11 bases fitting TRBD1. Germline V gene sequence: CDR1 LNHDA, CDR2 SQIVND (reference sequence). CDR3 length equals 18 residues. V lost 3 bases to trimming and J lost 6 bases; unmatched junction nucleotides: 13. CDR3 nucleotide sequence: TGTGCCAGTAGTATTAGGACAGGGGGCTCTAAGAGGTCTCAGCCCCAGCATTTT. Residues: CASSIRTGGSKRSQPQHF.

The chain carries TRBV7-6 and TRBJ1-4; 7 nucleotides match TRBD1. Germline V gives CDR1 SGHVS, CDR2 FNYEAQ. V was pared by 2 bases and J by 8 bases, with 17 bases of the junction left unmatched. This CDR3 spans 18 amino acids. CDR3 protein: CASSLNTTEGARMEKLFF. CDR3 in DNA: TGTGCCAGCAGCTTAAACACGACGGAGGGGGCGAGGATGGAAAAACTGTTTTTT.